Each of the 26 T cell receptor beta chains below was sequenced from the same sample in a study of T cell responses to AZD1222 COVID-19 vaccine. The protocol was immunoSEQ multiplex PCR, while the TCRdb copy is restricted to in-frame clones and leaves out a portion. The sample has about 59,000 clones; roughly nine tenths are singletons. This specimen consisted of peripheral blood, obtained 28 days after the second AZD1222 dose. These receptors were obtained from an adult who received the AZD1222 COVID-19 vaccine.

The chain recombines TRBV5-6 with TRBJ2-3, with TRBD1 matching 10 bases. V was pared by 0 bases and J by 5 bases, with 6 bases of the junction left unmatched. The CDR3 has 16 residues. Germline loops: CDR1 SGHDT, CDR2 YYEEEE. CDR3 protein: CASSLETGGLRDTQYF. Written as DNA, the CDR3 is TGTGCCAGCAGCTTGGAGACAGGGGGCCTGAGAGATACGCAGTATTTT.

The V and J genes are TRBV29-1 and TRBJ2-5, with 10 nucleotides matching TRBD1. CDR1 is SQVTM, CDR2 ANQGSEA, per germline. After removal of 4 bases from V and 5 bases from J, the junction contained 10 bases not matched to a gene. The CDR3 consists of 15 residues. The CDR3 spells CSVARGTGVGETQYF. In DNA, the CDR3 is TGCAGCGTTGCTCGCGGGACAGGGGTAGGGGAGACCCAGTACTTC.

This clone occurred a few times. The chain uses TRBV11-2 and TRBJ2-7; 9 bases align to TRBD2. This CDR3 is built from 17 residues. The V gene's germline CDR1 is SGHAT and CDR2 FQNNGV. The V segment lost 4 bases and the J segment 2 bases; nucleotides outside the gene matches: 12. CDR3 DNA sequence: TGTGCCAGCAGCTCCCTCGGTCTAGCGGGACTCACCTACGAGCAGTACTTC. This gives the protein CASSSLGLAGLTYEQYF.

The chain couples TRBV5-4 to TRBJ1-4; D uncertain. This CDR3 contains 15 residues. The germline V gene encodes CDR1 SGHNT and CDR2 YYREEE (reference sequence). V was cut by 2 bases and J by 8 bases, with 16 bases left in between. The CDR3 reads CASSLIGPGGEKLFF. The CDR3 DNA reads as TGTGCCAGCAGCTTAATCGGCCCAGGCGGAGAAAAACTGTTTTTT. Combining the CDR3 with reference TRBV5-4 and TRBJ1-4 gives the whole variable domain ETGVTQSPTHLIKTRGQQVTLRCSSQSGHNTVSWYQQALGQGPQFIFQYYREEENGRGNFPPRFSGLQFPNYSSELNVNALELDDSALYLCASSLIGPGGEKLFFGSGTQLSVL.

The chain combines TRBV5-8 with TRBJ2-5; unclear D gene. Trimming stripped 4 bases from V and 0 bases from J, with 7 bases between. The CDR3 totals 13 residues. CDR1 SGHTS and CDR2 YDEGEE come from the germline V gene. This CDR3 reads CASSPRDQETQYF. The CDR3 nucleotides read TGTGCCAGCAGCCCCCGAGACCAAGAGACCCAGTACTTC.

V usage is TRBV10-2 and J usage is TRBJ1-2; TRBD1 might be the D (5 bases). The ends were cut back, 0 bases at V and 7 bases at J, with 9 bases in the middle. Germline values: CDR1 WSHSY, CDR2 SAAADI. The CDR3 length is 13 residues. The CDR3 nucleotides read TGCGCCAGCAGTGAGTCGGTGGGGGTTGGCTACACCTTC. Protein product: CASSESVGVGYTF.

The chain combines TRBV19 with TRBJ2-1, with 7 nucleotides matching TRBD1. Germline loops: CDR1 LNHDA, CDR2 SQIVND (reference sequence). CDR3 size: 15 residues. V shed 6 bases, J shed 2 bases, and the junction held 7 bases outside the gene matches. CDR3 DNA sequence: TGTGCCAGTAGGCCGGACAGGTCCACCTACAATGAGCAGTTCTTC. Its translation: CASRPDRSTYNEQFF. The full variable domain, completed using reference TRBV19 and TRBJ2-1, is DGGITQSPKYLFRKEGQNVTLSCEQNLNHDAMYWYRQDPGQGLRLIYYSQIVNDFQKGDIAEGYSVSREKKESFPLTVTSAQKNPTAFYLCASRPDRSTYNEQFFGPGTRLTVL.

This clone came up a few times. The rearrangement uses TRBV28 and TRBJ1-4, with no clear D. V lost 7 bases and J 13 bases, leaving 28 bases between the germline ends. The CDR3 is 16 residues long. Germline CDR1 reads MDHEN; CDR2 reads SYDVKM. The CDR3 loop is CASNAEGRRVGPPLFF. CDR3 sequence (DNA): TGTGCCAGCAACGCAGAGGGTCGCCGGGTTGGGCCCCCACTGTTTTTT.

The chain couples TRBV6-5 to TRBJ1-1, with D unresolved. V was trimmed by 6 bases and J by 0 bases, leaving 11 bases between them. Looked up from germline, CDR1 is MNHEY and CDR2 is SVGAGI. The CDR3 sequence is 14 residues long. The CDR3 spells CASSAFGVNTEAFF. For the CDR3, the DNA is TGTGCCAGCAGCGCGTTTGGGGTGAACACTGAAGCTTTCTTT.

V usage is TRBV27 and J usage is TRBJ2-7; D is perhaps TRBD1 (5 bases). From germline, CDR1 is MNHEY and CDR2 SMNVEV (reference sequence). Deletions cut 10 bases from V and 3 bases from J, with 19 bases between. The CDR3 consists of 14 residues. This chain's CDR3 is CAIPGPPGNYEQYF. The CDR3 DNA reads TGTGCCATCCCAGGCCCCCCAGGGAACTACGAGCAGTACTTC.

The chain uses TRBV5-1 and TRBJ2-5; the D gene is possibly TRBD1 (6 bases). Germline-derived CDR1 and CDR2 are SGHRS and YFSETQ. The germline V and J ends were trimmed by 4 bases and 1 base, with 11 bases remaining between them. The CDR3 is made up of 14 amino acids. This CDR3 reads CASSPGTTQETQYF. The CDR3 DNA reads as TGCGCCAGCAGCCCGGGGACAACCCAAGAGACCCAGTACTTC. Complete variable domain (other parts from reference TRBV5-1 and TRBJ2-5): KAGVTQTPRYLIKTRGQQVTLSCSPISGHRSVSWYQQTPGQGLQFLFEYFSETQRNKGNFPGRFSGRQFSNSRSEMNVSTLELGDSALYLCASSPGTTQETQYFGPGTRLLVL.

This sequence joins TRBV6-5 and TRBJ2-2; D is perhaps TRBD1 (6 bases). Per the germline V gene, CDR1 is MNHEY and CDR2 is SVGAGI. The CDR3 consists of 15 residues. V shed 2 bases and J shed 6 bases, with 13 bases lying between them. CDR3 in amino acids: CASSYGQGRAGELFF. The DNA for the CDR3 is TGTGCCAGCAGTTACGGGCAGGGGAGAGCCGGGGAGCTGTTTTTT.

V and J are TRBV7-2 and TRBJ1-1, with unresolved D. CDR1 is SGHTA, CDR2 FQGNSA, per germline. Trimming removed 5 bases at V and 8 bases at J, with 12 bases between. The CDR3 totals 12 residues. The DNA for the CDR3 is TGTGCCAGCAGCCCCCTTCGACTCGAAGCTTTCTTT. This gives the protein CASSPLRLEAFF. Variable domain in full (rest from reference TRBV7-2 and TRBJ1-1): GAGVSQSPSNKVTEKGKDVELRCDPISGHTALYWYRQSLGQGLEFLIYFQGNSAPDKSGLPSDRFSAERTGGSVSTLTIQRTQQEDSAVYLCASSPLRLEAFFGQGTRLTVV.

The chain uses TRBV9 and TRBJ2-5; D not resolved. Germline CDR1 reads SGDLS; CDR2 reads YYNGEE. V was cut by 0 bases and J by 2 bases, with 11 bases left in between. The CDR3 covers 15 residues. The CDR3 here is CASSVGAGFQETQYF. DNA of the CDR3: TGTGCCAGCAGCGTAGGTGCCGGGTTTCAAGAGACCCAGTACTTC.

V usage is TRBV24-1 and J usage is TRBJ1-3, with TRBD1 matching 8 bases. Germline V gene lookup returns CDR1 KGHDR and CDR2 SFDVKD. The CDR3 is 17 amino acids. With 3 bases clipped from V and 2 bases from J, the junction kept 8 bases outside the gene matches. CDR3 sequence (DNA): TGTGCCACCAGTGATCCCCCTGGACAGGGTGCTGGAAACACCATATATTTT. Its protein product is CATSDPPGQGAGNTIYF.

The CDR3 loop reads CASTLESGTNTGELFF. The CDR3 region has the DNA TGTGCCAGTACTTTAGAGTCGGGGACGAACACCGGGGAGCTGTTTTTT. The chain employs TRBV19 and TRBJ2-2, with D maybe TRBD2 (5 bases). The germline CDR1 and CDR2 sequences are LNHDA and SQIVND (reference sequence). The V and J ends lost 7 bases and 0 bases respectively, with 15 bases between them. The CDR3 has 16 amino acids.

This clone was observed a few times. The rearrangement uses TRBV4-2 and TRBJ2-2; D is perhaps TRBD1 (6 bases). CDR3 length equals 17 residues. The germline gives CDR1 LGHNA, CDR2 YNFKEQ. V lost 3 bases, J lost 2 bases, and 16 bases lay in between. Written as DNA, the CDR3 is TGTGCCAGCAGCCAGGGAGCGGTCGGGACAAACACCGGGGAGCTGTTTTTT. Its translation: CASSQGAVGTNTGELFF.

This chain links TRBV28 with TRBJ1-1, with 7 bases aligning to TRBD1. The junction had 3 bases not matched to a gene; V was cut back by 1 base and J by 1 base. The CDR3 sequence is 15 residues long. CDR1 is MDHEN, CDR2 SYDVKM, per germline. CDR3: CASSLSGGWNTEAFF. The CDR3 coding sequence is TGTGCCAGCAGTTTATCAGGGGGGTGGAACACTGAAGCTTTCTTT. Drawing the rest from reference TRBV28 and TRBJ1-1, the complete variable domain is DVKVTQSSRYLVKRTGEKVFLECVQDMDHENMFWYRQDPGLGLRLIYFSYDVKMKEKGDIPEGYSVSREKKERFSLILESASTNQTSMYLCASSLSGGWNTEAFFGQGTRLTVV.

The CDR3 loop is CASRPYITATNEKLFF. CDR3 coding DNA: TGTGCCAGTAGACCCTATATTACTGCAACTAATGAAAAACTGTTTTTT. The rearrangement links TRBV19 to TRBJ1-4; no definite D call. Germline V gene data show CDR1 as LNHDA and CDR2 as SQIVND (reference sequence). The CDR3 extends over 16 amino acids. Trimming left V 6 bases short and J 0 bases short, with 14 bases between.

The CDR3 sequence: CSAPRGYEQYF. As DNA, the CDR3 is TGCAGTGCGCCGAGGGGCTACGAGCAGTACTTC. This chain joins TRBV20-1 and TRBJ2-7; D assignment may be TRBD1 or TRBD2 (5 bases each). The V gene lost 6 bases and the J gene lost 3 bases, with 9 bases spanning the gap. This CDR3 is 11 amino acids long. In germline, CDR1 is DFQATT, CDR2 SNEGSKA (reference sequence).

The chain carries TRBV18 and TRBJ2-7; TRBD1 agrees at 7 bases. J gave up 1 base and V 3 bases, and 3 bases lay outside the gene matches. The CDR3 covers 14 residues. Germline assignment: CDR1 KGHSH and CDR2 LQKENI. This chain's CDR3 is CASSPRQGSYEQYF. Written as DNA, the CDR3 is TGTGCCAGCTCACCCAGACAGGGATCCTACGAGCAGTACTTC.

V usage is TRBV6-5 and J usage is TRBJ1-1, with a possible D match to TRBD1 (6 bases). V was clipped by 4 bases and J by 0 bases, with 12 bases between them. CDR1 is MNHEY and CDR2 is SVGAGI in the germline V gene. This CDR3 spans 15 amino acids. The DNA for the CDR3 is TGTGCCAGCAGTTCCTGGGGGGGCTTGAACACTGAAGCTTTCTTT. Translated: CASSSWGGLNTEAFF.

V and J are TRBV7-6 and TRBJ2-3; no definite D call. CDR3 size: 15 residues. CDR1 and CDR2 from the germline V gene are SGHVS and FNYEAQ. Trimming removed 1 base from V and 6 bases from J, with 14 bases in between. CDR3 nucleotides: TGTGCCAGCAGCTTAGGGAATCACCTGACGGATACGCAGTATTTT. Protein sequence: CASSLGNHLTDTQYF.

This clone is medium-sized. The chain employs TRBV4-3 and TRBJ1-3; the D is unclear. V was pared by 5 bases and J by 0 bases, with 5 bases between. This CDR3 has 13 residues. Germline CDR1 is LGHNA and CDR2 is YSLEER. CDR3 nucleotide sequence: TGCGCCAGCAGCTACATCTCTGGAAACACCATATATTTT. This encodes CASSYISGNTIYF.

The chain couples TRBV18 to TRBJ1-5; TRBD1 matches at 11 bases. The trim removed 1 base at V and 0 bases at J, leaving 14 bases unmatched. Germline-derived CDR1 and CDR2 are KGHSH and LQKENI. This CDR3 spans 21 amino acids. In nucleotides, the CDR3 is TGTGCCAGCTCACCACTTTCCCCCTCCGGGACAGGGGGTTATAGCAATCAGCCCCAGCATTTT. It translates to CASSPLSPSGTGGYSNQPQHF. The complete variable domain, with remaining parts taken from reference TRBV18 and TRBJ1-5, reads NAGVMQNPRHLVRRRGQEARLRCSPMKGHSHVYWYRQLPEEGLKFMVYLQKENIIDESGMPKERFSAEFPKEGPSILRIQQVVRGDSAAYFCASSPLSPSGTGGYSNQPQHFGDGTRLSIL.

This chain uses TRBV7-9 with TRBJ2-3; 9 nucleotides agree with TRBD2. The V and J ends lost 1 base and 5 bases, in that order; junction bases with no gene match: 4. The CDR3 has 15 residues. CDR1 is SEHNR and CDR2 is FQNEAQ in the germline V gene (reference sequence). CDR3 bases: TGTGCCAGCAGCTTAGACAGCGGGGGGTTAGATACGCAGTATTTT. Translated, it gives CASSLDSGGLDTQYF.